The next 18 T cell receptor beta chains were all read from a single sample in a study of blood T cell repertoires in COVID-19. The protocol was immunoSEQ multiplex PCR, while the TCRdb copy is restricted to in-frame clones and leaves out a portion. The sample lists 85,000 to 120,000 clones, roughly four fifths occurring once. Sequenced: peripheral blood. The source of these receptors is a man older than 75 with COVID-19, enrolled during active disease.

The rearrangement joins TRBV11-1 to TRBJ2-3, with 11 bases that match TRBD1. Germline V gene data show CDR1 as SGHAT and CDR2 as FQDESV (reference sequence). This CDR3 is 15 amino acids long. The trim removed 5 bases at V and 4 bases at J, leaving 5 bases unmatched. The DNA of the CDR3 is TGTGCCAGCAGCCCTGGACAGGGGGCTGCAGATACGCAGTATTTT. Translating it yields CASSPGQGAADTQYF.

The V call is TRBV15, the J call TRBJ1-2; 7 bases align to TRBD1. This CDR3 is built from 15 residues. J lost 7 bases, V lost 0 bases, and 8 bases had no gene match. Germline V gene sequence: CDR1 LNHNV, CDR2 YYDKDF (reference sequence). CDR3 DNA: TGTGCCACCAGCAGAGATAATGACAGGGTAACTGGCTACACCTTC. Translated, it gives CATSRDNDRVTGYTF.

This clone was detected only once. The chain carries TRBV7-9 and TRBJ1-6, with TRBD1 matching 7 bases. This CDR3 region has 18 residues. From germline, CDR1 is SEHNR and CDR2 FQNEAQ (reference sequence). Germline trimming cut 1 base from V and 0 bases from J; bases unmatched to any gene: 6. CDR3 sequence reads: CASSLGQGESSYNSPLHF. DNA for the CDR3: TGTGCCAGCAGCTTAGGGCAGGGGGAAAGCTCCTATAATTCACCCCTCCACTTT.

V gene TRBV25-1 combines with J gene TRBJ2-7; maybe TRBD1 (5 bases). This CDR3 comprises 15 residues. V lost 0 bases and J lost 5, with 14 bases in between. The germline V gene has CDR1 MGHDK and CDR2 SYGVNS. The CDR3 bases are TGTGCCAGCAGTGAATACCCCACAGGCCCCCACGAGCAGTACTTC. Amino acid sequence: CASSEYPTGPHEQYF.

This clone was counted only a few times. The chain has TRBV7-9 and TRBJ1-5; TRBD1 aligns across 7 bases. This CDR3 region has 15 residues. In germline, CDR1 is SEHNR, CDR2 FQNEAQ (reference sequence). The V gene end was trimmed by 5 bases and the J gene end by 4 bases; junction bases not matched to a gene: 8. CDR3 sequence: CASSPWTGLNQPQHF. CDR3 nucleotides: TGTGCCAGCAGCCCATGGACAGGTCTTAATCAGCCCCAGCATTTT.

The sample holds one count of this clone. The rearrangement joins TRBV28 to TRBJ1-2; 10 bases fit TRBD1. CDR1 and CDR2 from the germline V gene are MDHEN and SYDVKM. The CDR3 runs to 15 residues. The V segment lost 1 base and the J segment 7 bases; nucleotides outside the gene matches: 6. The CDR3 sequence is CASSLYPGTGVGYTF. The CDR3 nucleotides are TGTGCCAGCAGTTTATACCCCGGGACAGGGGTTGGCTACACCTTC.

A single count supports this clone. V gene TRBV5-1 combines with J gene TRBJ1-2; 8 bases line up with TRBD1. V lost 4 bases, J lost 5 bases, and 13 bases stayed unmatched. The CDR3 covers 16 residues. Germline V gene data show CDR1 as SGHRS and CDR2 as YFSETQ. CDR3 sequence: CASSQGQAGVGYGYTF. The CDR3, as DNA: TGCGCCAGCAGCCAGGGACAGGCCGGCGTGGGATATGGCTACACCTTC.

This clone came up once. The V gene is TRBV5-1, the J gene TRBJ1-2; weak D call: TRBD1 (6 bases). V lost 2 bases and J 3 bases, leaving 8 bases between the germline ends. Germline lookup yields CDR1 SGHRS and CDR2 YFSETQ. The CDR3 contains 13 residues. The CDR3 is CASSLGGDYGYTF. In DNA form, the CDR3 reads TGCGCCAGCAGCTTAGGGGGGGACTATGGCTACACCTTC.

The chain is built from TRBV7-3 and TRBJ1-1; the D is unclear. The CDR3 has 15 residues. Germline V gene sequence: CDR1 SGHTA, CDR2 FQGTGA. Trimming cost V 5 bases and J 2 bases, with 15 bases left between them. CDR3 in DNA: TGTGCCAGCAGCCCAATCCTCGGGGATAACACTGAAGCTTTCTTT. This codes for CASSPILGDNTEAFF.

The chain is built from TRBV9 and TRBJ2-4, with a tentative D call TRBD2 (6 bases). The germline CDR1 and CDR2 sequences are SGDLS and YYNGEE. The length of the CDR3 is 13 residues. Between the trimmed V and J ends, which lost 2 bases and 8 bases, there was a span of 11 bases. CDR3 loop: CASSVGERDIQYF. CDR3 sequence (DNA): TGTGCCAGCAGCGTCGGTGAGCGGGACATTCAGTACTTC.

This rearrangement joins TRBV7-6 to TRBJ2-7; a weak D match, TRBD2 (5 bases). Looked up from germline, CDR1 is SGHVS and CDR2 is FNYEAQ. The CDR3 runs 16 residues. Between the trimmed V and J ends, which lost 1 base and 6 bases, there was a span of 19 bases. The CDR3 reads CASSLEFGSLRVEQYF. For the CDR3, the DNA is TGTGCCAGCAGCTTAGAGTTCGGGTCATTGAGGGTCGAGCAGTACTTC.

The chain uses TRBV5-1 and TRBJ2-1, with D maybe TRBD1 (5 bases). The V end was cut by 0 bases, the J end by 6 bases, with 13 bases between. The germline V gene encodes CDR1 SGHRS and CDR2 YFSETQ. The CDR3 is 15 residues long. CDR3 protein: CASSLAPGSGNEQFF. CDR3 bases: TGCGCCAGCAGCTTGGCCCCAGGGTCCGGCAATGAGCAGTTCTTC.

The CDR3 spells CASSLRTGNYGYTF. The CDR3 coding sequence is TGTGCCAGCAGTTTAAGGACAGGGAACTATGGCTACACCTTC. The J gene is TRBJ1-2, the V gene TRBV2; 8 bases are shared with TRBD1. This CDR3 region has 14 residues. Germline CDR1 reads SNHLY; CDR2 reads FYNNEI. After removal of 5 bases from V and 2 bases from J, the junction contained 4 bases not matched to a gene.

The rearrangement uses TRBV19 and TRBJ1-6; 9 bases align to TRBD1. In germline, CDR1 is LNHDA, CDR2 SQIVND (reference sequence). The trim removed 7 bases at V and 7 bases at J, leaving 2 bases unmatched. The CDR3 consists of 13 residues. In nucleotides, the CDR3 is TGTGCCAGTAAAGGACAGGGGAATTCACCCCTCCACTTT. Residues: CASKGQGNSPLHF.

This rearrangement joins TRBV28 to TRBJ2-7; D might be TRBD1 (5 bases). CDR3 size: 15 residues. The germline gives CDR1 MDHEN, CDR2 SYDVKM. V was clipped by 9 bases and J by 4 bases, with 22 bases between them. In DNA, the CDR3 is TGTGCCAGTACCAAATGGGGCCGAGAACTTTACGAGCAGTACTTC. Encoded protein: CASTKWGRELYEQYF.

This chain joins TRBV23-1 and TRBJ1-4, with TRBD1 matching 9 bases. TRBV23-1 is an ORF; its function is uncertain. The CDR3 has 18 residues. Trimming took 0 bases from V and 8 from J; bases not matched to a gene: 13. Here the CDR3 DNA reads TGCGCCAGCAGTCAATCGCTCAACAGGGGGCGATCACTCGAAAAACTGTTTTTT. As protein: CASSQSLNRGRSLEKLFF.

V gene TRBV4-2 combines with J gene TRBJ2-7; no reliable D call. The V end lost 0 bases, the J end lost 0 bases, and 9 bases lay between the germline ends. This CDR3 has 15 amino acids. Germline assignment: CDR1 LGHNA and CDR2 YNFKEQ. The CDR3 protein is CASSQDPHSSYEQYF. The CDR3 DNA sequence: TGTGCCAGCAGCCAAGATCCTCACAGCTCCTACGAGCAGTACTTC.

The V gene is TRBV4-2, the J gene TRBJ2-1, with TRBD2 matching over 9 bases. This CDR3 spans 17 amino acids. Per the germline V gene, CDR1 is LGHNA and CDR2 is YNFKEQ. Trimming at V came to 4 bases and at J to 7 bases, leaving 14 bases not matched to a gene. CDR3 sequence (DNA): TGTGCCAGCAGCCGAGAGTCCCTGGGACTAGCCTCGAATGAGCAGTTCTTC. Amino acid sequence: CASSRESLGLASNEQFF.